This TCR beta chain was identified during a study of blood T cell repertoires in COVID-19. On the study more broadly: COVID-19 samples from acute and convalescent phases originated in the United States, Italy and Spain. From T cells, B-cell-depleted T cells, or PBMCs came the material, which was cDNA or gDNA.

Original processing methods: Amplified reference gene primers provided the basis for estimating nucleated cell counts. Here immunoSEQ multiplex PCR was the method, and the copy in TCRdb shows in-frame clones only, minus some. D and trimming were read from the DNA, whereas the V and J calls and clone size are those reported in that table. The table shows roughly 500,000 clones, with roughly 85% occurring only once. Sequences were obtained from peripheral blood. The clonotype originates from a human donor in a cohort sampled during active COVID-19.

The CDR3 spells CASEGSGNSPLHF. Written as DNA, the CDR3 is TGTGCCAGTGAGGGCAGTGGCAATTCACCCCTCCACTTT. The rearrangement uses TRBV19 and TRBJ1-6; D unclear. Germline CDR1 LNHDA, CDR2 SQIVND (reference sequence). Trimming cost V 8 bases and J 7 bases, with 12 bases left between them. This CDR3 spans 13 amino acids. Full variable domain (rest looked up from reference TRBV19 and TRBJ1-6): DGGITQSPKYLFRKEGQNVTLSCEQNLNHDAMYWYRQDPGQGLRLIYYSQIVNDFQKGDIAEGYSVSREKKESFPLTVTSAQKNPTAFYLCASEGSGNSPLHFGNGTRLTVT.